Detailed here is one T cell receptor (beta chain). Antigen specificity is unknown. This sample was taken from a study of cytomegalovirus exposure and HLA in healthy donors. General observations from the study: The study labeled 150 or so TCR beta chains cytomegalovirus-associated.

The CDR3 runs 15 residues. CDR1 is MNHEY and CDR2 is SVGAGI in the germline V gene. V lost 0 bases to trimming and J lost 10 bases; unmatched junction nucleotides: 11. Primers included in the PCR were 60 Vbeta and 13 Jbeta primers. Sequenced by immunoSEQ multiplex PCR; TCRdb stores in-frame clones only, minus some. The sample shows about 160,000 clones, around 79% of them seen only once. The source is a man in his forties or fifties in good health and CMV-seronegative. The sample was PBMCs. This chain connects TRBV6-5 to TRBJ1-1; 7 bases are shared with TRBD1. The CDR3 DNA follows: TGTGCCAGCAGTTACTCTGACAGGGTCTCAACGGGAGCTTTCTTT. Translated, it gives CASSYSDRVSTGAFF.